A single sample is the source of the 28 T cell receptor beta chains below, sequenced in a study of T-cell memory formation after mild COVID-19. TCRdb processed the 5' RACE reads anew with MiXCR; each CDR3 protein has one entry. In the table there are about 560,000 distinct CDR3 sequences, roughly 17% of which are singletons. Sequencing was done on a sample of PBMCs or a T cell subset sorted from them (not recorded which). All receptors come from an adult woman who had mild COVID-19 (a few samples of this study predate the infection). Cell type and time point are not known.

The chain recombines TRBV19 with TRBJ1-1; no firm D call. Trimming removed 8 bases from V and 3 bases from J, with 19 bases in between. Germline loops: CDR1 LNHDA, CDR2 SQIVND (reference sequence). The CDR3 loop spans 15 amino acids. The CDR3 nucleotides are TGTGCCAGTCAATTGAGCAGCGTCACCTACACTGAAGCTTTCTTT. This codes for CASQLSSVTYTEAFF.

V and J are TRBV7-7 and TRBJ2-2; D perhaps matches TRBD1 (5 bases). In germline, CDR1 is SSHAT, CDR2 FNYEAQ (reference sequence). The CDR3 consists of 15 residues. Deletions cut 1 base from V and 4 bases from J, with 10 bases between. As DNA, the CDR3 is TGTGCCAGCAGCTTAGTTACAGGCCGCACCGGGGAGCTGTTTTTT. Protein: CASSLVTGRTGELFF.

In this sample, this clonotype turned up a few times. This rearrangement joins TRBV25-1 to TRBJ1-2; possible D gene TRBD1, 6 bases. This CDR3 has 13 residues. V dropped 6 bases and J dropped 3 bases, with 11 bases sitting between them. The germline CDR1 and CDR2 sequences are MGHDK and SYGVNS. The CDR3 DNA sequence: TGTGCCAGCAGCGGGGGCAGGGACTATGGCTACACCTTC. Translated, it gives CASSGGRDYGYTF.

The V call is TRBV27, the J call TRBJ1-2, with 10 bases matching TRBD1. J lost 5 bases, V lost 10 bases, and 4 bases had no gene match. The V gene's germline CDR1 is MNHEY and CDR2 SMNVEV (reference sequence). CDR3 length equals 12 residues. CDR3 nucleotide sequence: TGTGCCATCAGACAGGGGGCTTATGGCTACACCTTC. This translates into CAIRQGAYGYTF.

This clonotype was seen more than once but under ten times. V is TRBV25-1 and J is TRBJ2-5; D might be TRBD1 (6 bases). Germline CDR1 reads MGHDK; CDR2 reads SYGVNS. The CDR3 is 14 residues long. Trimming left V 7 bases short and J 6 bases short, with 18 bases between. This chain's CDR3 is CASTSARGLKTQYF. The CDR3 DNA is TGTGCCAGCACTTCCGCCAGGGGTCTTAAGACCCAGTACTTC.

Ten or more counts support this clonotype. The chain joins TRBV7-8 to TRBJ2-1, with 9 positions matching TRBD2. The CDR3 sequence is 17 residues long. V was clipped by 1 base and J by 0 bases; unmatched bases: 4. The V gene's germline CDR1 is SGHVS and CDR2 FQNEAQ. The CDR3 spells CASSLEVAGDSYNEQFF. CDR3 bases: TGTGCCAGCAGCTTAGAGGTAGCGGGAGACTCCTACAATGAGCAGTTCTTC.

This clonotype has a handful of counts. The chain is built from TRBV4-3 and TRBJ2-7, with 8 positions matching TRBD2. Germline lookup yields CDR1 LGHNA and CDR2 YSLEER. This CDR3 has 16 amino acids. The trim removed 1 base at V and 3 bases at J, leaving 8 bases unmatched. The DNA of the CDR3 is TGCGCCAGCAGCCAAGGCGGGACTAGATTCCTCTACGAGCAGTACTTC. Amino acid sequence: CASSQGGTRFLYEQYF.

This clonotype was counted a few times. V is TRBV12-3 or TRBV12-4 and J is TRBJ1-5; the match to TRBD1 covers 8 bases. Trimming took 6 bases from V and 1 from J; bases not matched to a gene: 5. This CDR3 region has 15 residues. The CDR3 nucleotides are TGTGCCAGCAGCGTAAGGACAGGGAGCAATCAGCCCCAGCATTTT. Translated: CASSVRTGSNQPQHF.

This clonotype was detected only a few times. The rearrangement links TRBV7-8 to TRBJ1-1, with a possible D match to TRBD1 (6 bases). Trimming cost V 4 bases and J 1 base, with 25 bases left between them. Germline V gives CDR1 SGHVS, CDR2 FQNEAQ. The CDR3 spans 19 residues. CDR3 sequence: CASSSPGGGPRGPNTEAFF. The CDR3 DNA is TGTGCCAGCAGCTCCCCCGGGGGCGGGCCGAGGGGACCGAACACTGAAGCTTTCTTT. The full variable domain, completed using reference TRBV7-8 and TRBJ1-1, is GAGVSQSPRYKVAKRGQDVALRCDPISGHVSLFWYQQALGQGPEFLTYFQNEAQLDKSGLPSDRFFAERPEGSVSTLKIQRTQQEDSAVYLCASSSPGGGPRGPNTEAFFGQGTRLTVV.

The V call is TRBV4-2, the J call TRBJ2-2; D is perhaps TRBD1 (6 bases). Trimming stripped 0 bases from V and 0 bases from J, with 8 bases between. The CDR3 is 16 residues long. CDR1 LGHNA and CDR2 YNFKEQ come from the germline V gene. The CDR3 nucleotides are TGTGCCAGCAGCCAAGAAACAGGGTCGAACACCGGGGAGCTGTTTTTT. Its protein is CASSQETGSNTGELFF.

The chain carries TRBV11-3 and TRBJ2-1; 12 nucleotides agree with TRBD2. CDR1 and CDR2 (germline): SGHNT, YENEEA. This CDR3 is built from 15 residues. Trimming took 3 bases from V and 7 from J; bases not matched to a gene: 4. DNA of the CDR3: TGTGCCAGCAGCTTTTTGACTAGCGGGAGAAATGAGCAGTTCTTC. Translated, it gives CASSFLTSGRNEQFF.

The table lists this clonotype with a few counts. The V and J genes are TRBV29-1 and TRBJ2-1, with 9 bases lining up with TRBD2. There are 16 residues in the CDR3. The V segment lost 3 bases and the J segment 2 bases; nucleotides outside the gene matches: 8. Germline values: CDR1 SQVTM, CDR2 ANQGSEA. The CDR3 DNA reads TGCAGCGTTGACTCAGGGCGGGGGGGCCCCTACAATGAGCAGTTCTTC. This translates into CSVDSGRGGPYNEQFF.

A few counts support this clonotype. The chain has TRBV12-3 or TRBV12-4 and TRBJ2-3, with 7 bases identical to TRBD1. Trimming cost V 1 base and J 5 bases; bases outside gene matches: 6. The CDR3 sequence is 15 residues long. The CDR3, as DNA: TGTGCCAGCAGTTTAGGAGGGGGCGCGGGAGATACGCAGTATTTT. It specifies CASSLGGGAGDTQYF.

A single count supports this clonotype. This chain joins TRBV6-5 and TRBJ1-4; 9 positions agree with TRBD1. The V and J ends lost 6 bases and 8 bases, in that order; junction bases with no gene match: 7. Germline V gene sequence: CDR1 MNHEY, CDR2 SVGAGI. CDR3 length: 14 amino acids. The CDR3 region is CASRPGTGYEKLFF. The CDR3 region has the DNA TGTGCCAGCAGACCCGGGACAGGGTACGAAAAACTGTTTTTT.

The chain links TRBV9 to TRBJ2-3; 10 bases align to TRBD1. CDR3 length equals 22 residues. Losses at the gene ends were 4 bases for V and 0 bases for J; bases not matched to a gene: 23. Germline V gives CDR1 SGDLS, CDR2 YYNGEE. The DNA of the CDR3 is TGTGCCAGCAGCCACCCCGGCCGCCGACAGGGGGCGGAGGGGATTAGCACAGATACGCAGTATTTT. This sequence encodes CASSHPGRRQGAEGISTDTQYF.

This clonotype was picked up a small number of times. The chain combines TRBV6-5 with TRBJ2-1; 10 bases map to TRBD2. CDR1 is MNHEY, CDR2 SVGAGI, per germline. The CDR3 runs 16 residues. V was clipped by 6 bases and J by 4 bases; unmatched bases: 9. This CDR3 reads CASSYGLADPYNEQFF. DNA for the CDR3: TGTGCCAGCAGCTACGGACTAGCGGACCCGTACAATGAGCAGTTCTTC.

The chain employs TRBV12-3 or TRBV12-4 and TRBJ1-3; D is uncertain. V lost 7 bases and J 0 bases, leaving 4 bases between the germline ends. The CDR3 is 12 residues long. CDR3 DNA sequence: TGTGCCAGCACCTACTCTGGAAACACCATATATTTT. It encodes CASTYSGNTIYF.

This clonotype was recorded a few times. V and J are TRBV6-2 or TRBV6-3 and TRBJ1-1; TRBD1 matches 7 bases. There are 15 residues in the CDR3. Germline V gene lookup returns CDR1 MNHEY and CDR2 SVGEGT. The trim removed 11 bases at V and 2 bases at J, leaving 14 bases unmatched. Written as DNA, the CDR3 is TGTGCCGGACGGAACCGGACAGGTGTTAACACTGAAGCTTTCTTT. It is translated as CAGRNRTGVNTEAFF.

The chain recombines TRBV7-6 with TRBJ2-7; 9 nucleotides line up with TRBD2. The J segment lost 5 bases and the V segment lost 1 base, leaving 3 bases of the junction unmatched. From germline, CDR1 is SGHVS and CDR2 FNYEAQ. The CDR3 covers 14 residues. The CDR3 loop is CASSLETSGNEQYF. CDR3 nucleotides: TGTGCCAGCAGCTTAGAGACTAGCGGAAACGAGCAGTACTTC.

The chain has TRBV19 and TRBJ1-4; 9 nucleotides match TRBD1. CDR3 length: 15 amino acids. Germline trimming cut 8 bases from V and 8 bases from J; bases unmatched to any gene: 12. CDR1 and CDR2 (germline): LNHDA, SQIVND (reference sequence). CDR3 nucleotide sequence: TGTGCCAGTTCGACAACAGGGGGCTATGGAGAAAAACTGTTTTTT. Amino acid sequence: CASSTTGGYGEKLFF.

V and J are TRBV20-1 and TRBJ2-2, with D unclear. In germline, CDR1 is DFQATT, CDR2 SNEGSKA (reference sequence). V was trimmed by 4 bases and J by 3 bases, leaving 0 bases between them. CDR3 length equals 10 residues. The CDR3 protein is CSANTGELFF. In nucleotides, the CDR3 is TGCAGTGCTAACACCGGGGAGCTGTTTTTT.

The chain employs TRBV20-1 and TRBJ1-5; possible D gene TRBD1, 5 bases. CDR1 DFQATT and CDR2 SNEGSKA come from the germline V gene (reference sequence). Trimming shortened V by 5 bases and J by 0 bases, and 14 bases separated the two germline ends. The CDR3 extends over 15 amino acids. The DNA for the CDR3 is TGCAGTGCTGCACGGGACCGCCTTAGCAATCAGCCCCAGCATTTT. Protein sequence: CSAARDRLSNQPQHF.

CDR3 residues: CASSLEPGLREKLFF. In DNA form, the CDR3 reads TGTGCCAGCAGCTTAGAACCAGGGCTTCGTGAAAAACTGTTTTTT. V gene TRBV7-9 combines with J gene TRBJ1-4, with D tentatively TRBD1 (5 bases). The CDR3 contains 15 residues. The V gene lost 1 base and the J gene lost 7 bases, with 13 bases spanning the gap. Germline loops: CDR1 SEHNR, CDR2 FQNEAQ (reference sequence).

This clonotype occurred a few times. The chain is built from TRBV6-1 and TRBJ1-2, with D maybe TRBD1 (6 bases). The CDR3 is made up of 17 amino acids. V was clipped by 2 bases and J by 4 bases, with 20 bases between them. Per the germline V gene, CDR1 is MNHNS and CDR2 is SASEGT. CDR3 bases: TGTGCCAGCAGTGAACCCGGGGGGGCCTCTCGCCTCTATGGCTACACCTTC. Amino acids: CASSEPGGASRLYGYTF.

This clonotype has at least ten counts. The chain uses TRBV18 and TRBJ2-1; 9 bases match TRBD2. The ends lost 2 bases at V and 4 bases at J; junction bases unmatched: 6. The CDR3 has 16 residues. The germline V gene encodes CDR1 KGHSH and CDR2 LQKENI. The CDR3 nucleotides read TGTGCCAGCTCACCATTAAAGAGCGGGGGGTACAATGAGCAGTTCTTC. Its translation: CASSPLKSGGYNEQFF.

This clonotype was observed a handful of times. The rearrangement joins TRBV7-9 to TRBJ2-5; D is possibly TRBD1 or TRBD2 (6 bases each). Germline CDR1 SEHNR, CDR2 FQNEAQ (reference sequence). The length of the CDR3 is 14 residues. V was clipped by 5 bases and J by 5 bases, with 15 bases between them. CDR3 nucleotides: TGTGCCAGCAGCCGGGGACACCGGGGGGAGACCCAGTACTTC. Its protein is CASSRGHRGETQYF.

The J gene is TRBJ1-6, the V gene TRBV27; 10 bases are a match to TRBD1. This CDR3 is built from 16 residues. V shed 0 bases, J shed 9 bases, and the junction held 5 bases outside the gene matches. The germline V gene encodes CDR1 MNHEY and CDR2 SMNVEV (reference sequence). The CDR3 reads CASSLSLGQGSSPLHF. CDR3 nucleotide sequence: TGTGCCAGCAGTTTATCCCTGGGACAGGGGAGTTCACCCCTCCACTTT.

This clonotype turned up a few times. The V and J genes are TRBV7-3 and TRBJ2-3, with 15 positions matching TRBD2. The trim removed 5 bases at V and 6 bases at J, leaving 9 bases unmatched. Germline lookup yields CDR1 SGHTA and CDR2 FQGTGA. The CDR3 covers 17 residues. The CDR3 coding sequence is TGTGCCAGCAGCCCCCGGACTAGCGGGAGGGCCTGGGATACGCAGTATTTT. Translating it yields CASSPRTSGRAWDTQYF.